Following are 13 T cell receptor beta chains from one sample sequenced in a study of cytomegalovirus exposure and HLA in healthy donors. PCR employed 60 Vbeta and 13 Jbeta primers. Here immunoSEQ multiplex PCR was the method, and the copy in TCRdb shows in-frame clones only, minus some. The sample shows some 240,000 clones, 80% to 95% of them seen only once. The sequenced sample consisted of PBMCs. The source of these receptors is a girl aged 2 to 9 in good health and CMV-seronegative.

The chain links TRBV5-4 to TRBJ1-1, with D unclear. With 5 bases removed from V and 0 bases from J, the gap between germline ends came to 11 bases. This CDR3 has 14 amino acids. Germline V gives CDR1 SGHNT, CDR2 YYREEE (reference sequence). The CDR3 DNA is TGTGCCAGCAGGGGAGAAGGTGTGAACACTGAAGCTTTCTTT. Its protein is CASRGEGVNTEAFF.

The chain links TRBV7-9 to TRBJ2-1; 8 positions agree with TRBD1. The CDR3 runs to 16 residues. With V trimmed by 5 bases and J by 4 bases, 10 bases remained unmatched. Germline V gene lookup returns CDR1 SEHNR and CDR2 FQNEAQ (reference sequence). The CDR3 is CASSPKPGQAYNEQFF. In nucleotides, the CDR3 is TGTGCCAGCAGCCCCAAACCGGGACAGGCGTACAATGAGCAGTTCTTC.

The chain joins TRBV30 to TRBJ2-5; the D gene is possibly TRBD2 (6 bases). The CDR3 spans 14 residues. V was trimmed by 1 base and J by 2 bases, leaving 11 bases between them. Germline V gene sequence: CDR1 GTSNPN, CDR2 SVGIG (reference sequence). CDR3 loop: CAWSGRGSQETQYF. The CDR3 region has the DNA TGTGCCTGGAGTGGTCGGGGGAGTCAAGAGACCCAGTACTTC.

The genes are TRBV30 and TRBJ1-4; weak D call: TRBD1 (6 bases). Germline V gene sequence: CDR1 GTSNPN, CDR2 SVGIG (reference sequence). The length of the CDR3 is 14 residues. V lost 7 bases to trimming and J lost 7 bases, with 19 bases between them. The CDR3 loop is CAFNRGGAVEKLFF. CDR3 nucleotides: TGTGCCTTCAACCGAGGGGGGGCGGTTGAAAAACTGTTTTTT.

This clone was recorded only once. The rearrangement uses TRBV9 and TRBJ2-2; possible D gene TRBD1, 5 bases. With 4 bases removed from V and 0 bases from J, the gap between germline ends came to 10 bases. The V gene's germline CDR1 is SGDLS and CDR2 YYNGEE. The CDR3 length is 15 residues. The CDR3 region is CASSLDSPNTGELFF. The CDR3 bases are TGTGCCAGCAGCCTCGACAGCCCGAACACCGGGGAGCTGTTTTTT.

The J gene is TRBJ2-5, the V gene TRBV5-1, with 9 positions matching TRBD2. Trimming cost V 4 bases and J 4 bases; bases outside gene matches: 8. The CDR3 spans 15 residues. Germline CDR1 reads SGHRS; CDR2 reads YFSETQ. The CDR3 reads CASSSSGSSSETQYF. The DNA of the CDR3 is TGCGCCAGCAGCAGTAGCGGGAGCTCATCAGAGACCCAGTACTTC.

The chain combines TRBV6-6 with TRBJ2-7; D perhaps matches TRBD1 (5 bases). There are 13 residues in the CDR3. Germline CDR1 MNHNY, CDR2 SVGAGI (reference sequence). Trimming stripped 5 bases from V and 2 bases from J, with 10 bases between. This chain's CDR3 is CASSQQAPYEQYF. CDR3 nucleotide sequence: TGTGCCAGCAGTCAACAGGCCCCCTACGAGCAGTACTTC.

In its sample, this clone was seen a few times. The chain joins TRBV7-2 to TRBJ2-4, with 8 nucleotides matching TRBD2. The junction had 9 bases not matched to a gene; V was cut back by 5 bases and J by 0 bases. The CDR3 is 17 residues long. Looked up from germline, CDR1 is SGHTA and CDR2 is FQGNSA. CDR3 sequence: CASSPRNSGIAKNIQYF. As DNA, the CDR3 is TGTGCCAGCAGCCCCCGTAATAGCGGGATAGCCAAAAACATTCAGTACTTC.

The chain joins TRBV23-1 to TRBJ1-5, with a possible D match to TRBD1 (6 bases). TRBV23-1 counts as an open reading frame of uncertain function. The CDR3 has 16 residues. V dropped 0 bases and J dropped 5 bases, with 14 bases sitting between them. This chain's CDR3 is CASSQSGTGIYQPQHF. The CDR3 DNA sequence: TGCGCCAGCAGTCAATCTGGAACAGGGATATATCAGCCCCAGCATTTT.

The V gene is TRBV10-1, the J gene TRBJ2-3; 9 bases align to TRBD2. Germline CDR1 is WNHNN and CDR2 is SYGVQD (reference sequence). The CDR3 is made up of 15 amino acids. After removal of 6 bases from V and 2 bases from J, the junction contained 6 bases not matched to a gene. The CDR3 region has the DNA TGCGCCAGCAGCTCCGGGACTAGCCCCACAGATACGCAGTATTTT. This encodes CASSSGTSPTDTQYF.

The rearrangement links TRBV4-2 to TRBJ1-5; D is unclear. V was trimmed by 0 bases and J by 5 bases, leaving 14 bases between them. Germline loops: CDR1 LGHNA, CDR2 YNFKEQ. The CDR3 runs to 16 residues. The DNA for the CDR3 is TGTGCCAGCAGCCAAGATCGGGAGGGCCTCCATCAGCCCCAGCATTTT. Protein: CASSQDREGLHQPQHF.

The chain couples TRBV29-1 to TRBJ2-7; 12 positions match TRBD2. In germline, CDR1 is SQVTM, CDR2 ANQGSEA. V shed 3 bases and J 2 bases; nucleotides not matched to a gene: 14. The CDR3 has 18 residues. Written as DNA, the CDR3 is TGCAGCGTTGAGTGGGATTCTAGCGGGAGGGAGGGTGCCTACGAGCAGTACTTC. Protein: CSVEWDSSGREGAYEQYF.

This clone was picked up a small number of times. The rearrangement uses TRBV5-6 and TRBJ1-1, with 7 bases lining up with TRBD1. Per germline, CDR1 SGHDT and CDR2 YYEEEE. Unmatched junction bases numbered 8, after V lost 2 bases and J lost 4 bases. This CDR3 region has 15 residues. This chain's CDR3 is CASSLFDREVTEAFF. The CDR3 coding sequence is TGTGCCAGCAGCTTATTCGACAGGGAGGTCACTGAAGCTTTCTTT.